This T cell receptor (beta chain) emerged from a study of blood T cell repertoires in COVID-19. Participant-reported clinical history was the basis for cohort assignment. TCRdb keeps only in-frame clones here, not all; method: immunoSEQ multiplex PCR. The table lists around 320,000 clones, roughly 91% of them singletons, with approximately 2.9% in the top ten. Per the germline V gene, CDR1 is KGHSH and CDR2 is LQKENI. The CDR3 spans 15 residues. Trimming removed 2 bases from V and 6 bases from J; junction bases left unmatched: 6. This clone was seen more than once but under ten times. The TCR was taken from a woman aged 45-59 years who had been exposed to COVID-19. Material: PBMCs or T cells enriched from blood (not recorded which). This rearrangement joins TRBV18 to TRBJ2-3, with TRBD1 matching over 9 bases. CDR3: CASSPKGQGSDTQYF. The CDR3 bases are TGTGCCAGCTCACCAAAGGGACAGGGATCCGATACGCAGTATTTT.